A single sample gave rise to the 10 T cell receptor beta chains below, sequenced in a study of T cells in Graves' hyperthyroidism and ophthalmopathy. Template material for amplifying TCR beta CDR3 regions consisted of RNA transcripts. The primer set for the first-round RT-PCR of the TCR CDR3 was HTBI. Each CDR3 protein is one row after TCRdb ran MiXCR on the multiplex PCR reads. In the table there are 750,000 to 900,000 distinct CDR3 sequences, approximately 40% of which are singletons. Material: blood. The receptors were sampled from a man aged 18 to 35 with Graves' hyperthyroidism.

This clonotype has only a few counts. CDR3 sequence reads: CASRTGQGDTGELFF. CDR3 bases: TGTGCCAGCAGAACCGGACAGGGCGACACCGGGGAGCTGTTTTTT. The chain links TRBV7-2 to TRBJ2-2, with TRBD1 identical over 8 bases. CDR1 is SGHTA, CDR2 FQGNSA, per germline. The CDR3 has 15 residues. J gave up 3 bases and V 6 bases, and 6 bases lay outside the gene matches.

This clonotype was counted at least ten times. The chain combines TRBV12-3 or TRBV12-4 with TRBJ2-6; D call uncertain. This CDR3 contains 13 residues. The V and J ends lost 11 bases and 0 bases respectively, with 8 bases between them. The DNA of the CDR3 is TGTGCCGCCTCAAACTCTGGGGCCAACGTCCTGACTTTC. This gives the protein CAASNSGANVLTF.

This clonotype was seen at least ten times. The rearrangement joins TRBV29-1 to TRBJ2-5, with D hard to call. This CDR3 is 14 amino acids long. Between the trimmed V and J ends, which lost 4 bases and 4 bases, there was a span of 16 bases. Germline CDR1 SQVTM, CDR2 ANQGSEA. CDR3 residues: CSVAPTLGRETQYF. The CDR3, as DNA: TGCAGCGTTGCGCCAACCCTAGGTAGAGAGACCCAGTACTTC. The full variable domain, in which reference TRBV29-1 and TRBJ2-5 provide the parts outside the CDR3, is SAVISQKPSRDICQRGTSLTIQCQVDSQVTMMFWYRQQPGQSLTLIATANQGSEATYESGFVIDKFPISRPNLTFSTLTVSNMSPEDSSIYLCSVAPTLGRETQYFGPGTRLLVL.

This chain uses TRBV4-1 with TRBJ2-7; D is unclear. Trimming shortened V by 0 bases and J by 8 bases, and 17 bases separated the two germline ends. The CDR3 is 15 residues long. Germline assignment: CDR1 MGHRA and CDR2 YSYEKL. The CDR3 DNA reads TGCGCCAGCAGCCAAGATCGAGGTCCCCAATACAAGCAGTACTTC. Its translation: CASSQDRGPQYKQYF.

This clonotype was detected only a few times. V gene TRBV25-1 combines with J gene TRBJ1-6, with 9 bases matching TRBD1. The V gene's germline CDR1 is MGHDK and CDR2 SYGVNS. CDR3 length equals 15 residues. V shed 6 bases, J shed 8 bases, and the junction held 8 bases outside the gene matches. CDR3 amino acids: CASRRQGDRDSPLHF. CDR3 DNA: TGTGCCAGCAGGAGACAGGGGGATCGGGATTCACCCCTCCACTTT.

This clonotype was seen ten or more times. The chain is built from TRBV19 and TRBJ1-6; no definite D call. V lost 4 bases to trimming and J lost 8 bases, with 9 bases between them. Germline lookup yields CDR1 LNHDA and CDR2 SQIVND (reference sequence). The CDR3 spans 13 residues. The DNA for the CDR3 is TGTGCCAGTAGTACTGACAAGGATTCACCCCTCCACTTT. Amino acids: CASSTDKDSPLHF. The whole variable domain, filled in from reference TRBV19 and TRBJ1-6, reads DGGITQSPKYLFRKEGQNVTLSCEQNLNHDAMYWYRQDPGQGLRLIYYSQIVNDFQKGDIAEGYSVSREKKESFPLTVTSAQKNPTAFYLCASSTDKDSPLHFGNGTRLTVT.

This clonotype was observed many times. This chain joins TRBV15 and TRBJ2-7; possible D gene TRBD2, 6 bases. The CDR3 covers 14 residues. Looked up from germline, CDR1 is LNHNV and CDR2 is YYDKDF (reference sequence). Trimming removed 0 bases at V and 1 base at J, with 7 bases between. The CDR3 loop reads CATSRERGSYEQYF. For the CDR3, the DNA is TGTGCCACCAGCAGAGAGCGGGGTTCCTACGAGCAGTACTTC. Complete variable domain (other parts from reference TRBV15 and TRBJ2-7): DAMVIQNPRYQVTQFGKPVTLSCSQTLNHNVMYWYQQKSSQAPKLLFHYYDKDFNNEADTPDNFQSRRPNTSFCFLDIRSPGLGDTAMYLCATSRERGSYEQYFGPGTRLTVT.

The V and J genes are TRBV7-2 and TRBJ1-1; 10 nucleotides line up with TRBD1. With 6 bases clipped from V and 5 bases from J, the junction kept 6 bases outside the gene matches. There are 14 residues in the CDR3. Germline lookup yields CDR1 SGHTA and CDR2 FQGNSA. The CDR3 nucleotides read TGTGCCAGCAGTGGTATGGACAGGGGGACTGAAGCTTTCTTT. Protein product: CASSGMDRGTEAFF.

As regards this clonotype: The junction departs from the called germline gene at one end, perhaps through a read error. The gene calls are TRBV19 and TRBJ1-5; no reliable D call. Germline V gene lookup returns CDR1 LNHDA and CDR2 SQIVND (reference sequence). CDR3 length: 14 amino acids. This CDR3 reads CVSSIPSVGQPQHF. In nucleotides, the CDR3 is TGTGTCAGTAGTATCCCGAGTGTGGGTCAGCCCCAGCATTTT.

A word on this clonotype: It may be a read error: a sequence one base away is much more abundant. The CDR3: CATGEIPFNQPQHF. The DNA for the CDR3 is TGTGCCACCGGGGAAATACCCTTCAATCAGCCCCAGCATTTT. The chain combines TRBV10-3 with TRBJ1-5; D gene ambiguous. The germline gives CDR1 ENHRY, CDR2 SYGVKD. V lost 10 bases, J lost 3 bases, and 16 bases lay in between. The CDR3 is made up of 14 amino acids.